This is a list of T cell receptor beta chains from one sample in a study of cytomegalovirus exposure and HLA in healthy donors. Profiled with immunoSEQ multiplex PCR; TCRdb holds only in-frame clones, not every one. The sample carries 150,000 to 200,000 clones, around 79% recorded once. The sample comprised PBMCs. The receptors were gathered from a woman aged 45-65 years in good health and CMV-seronegative. The CDR3 runs from the conserved cysteine through the conserved F or W. A D gene is named only where the DNA matches it firmly. Some rows mark clone size as missing; the rest say once, few, many or name a class of expanded clone.

j_gene,len,abundance,d_gene,v_gene,CDR3nt,CDR3aa
TRBJ1-5,14,.,TRBD1,TRBV6-6,TGTGCCAGCAGGGGACAGTTCGGCAATCAGCCCCAGCATTTT,CASRGQFGNQPQHF
TRBJ2-3,16,once,.,TRBV18,TGTGCCAGCTCACCACTTCCGGGGGTGAGCACAGATACGCAGTATTTT,CASSPLPGVSTDTQYF
TRBJ1-5,12,.,.,TRBV6-5,TGTGCCAGCAAACAGGGCAATCAGCCCCAGCATTTT,CASKQGNQPQHF
TRBJ2-5,14,.,TRBD2,TRBV10-3,TGTGCCATCAGTGCTCTAGCGGTTCAAGAGACCCAGTACTTC,CAISALAVQETQYF
TRBJ2-7,17,.,TRBD1,TRBV7-2,TGTGCCAGCAGCTTAGCTGGTCCGGGACAGGGGGTCTACGAGCAGTACTTC,CASSLAGPGQGVYEQYF
TRBJ1-6,15,once,.,TRBV6-5,TGTGCCAGCAGTTTTCAGACAAGCATTGGTTCACCCCTCCACTTT,CASSFQTSIGSPLHF
TRBJ2-5,14,once,TRBD2,TRBV28,TGTGCCAGCAGTTTCCGCGGGAGACAAGAGACCCAGTACTTC,CASSFRGRQETQYF
TRBJ2-3,15,.,TRBD2,TRBV7-8,TGTGCCAGCAGCCTCCTAGCGGGCGCGGCAGATACGCAGTATTTT,CASSLLAGAADTQYF
TRBJ1-1,13,.,.,TRBV18,TGTGCCAGCTCACCTCAGGGGATGACTGAAGCTTTCTTT,CASSPQGMTEAFF
TRBJ2-5,16,.,TRBD2,TRBV7-2,TGTGCCAGCAGCCCTCCGCGGGGGGGGAACCAAGAGACCCAGTACTTC,CASSPPRGGNQETQYF
TRBJ2-7,17,few,TRBD1,TRBV4-3,TGCGCCAGCAGCCAAGATACCCACAGGGGGGCCTCCTACGAGCAGTACTTC,CASSQDTHRGASYEQYF
TRBJ1-6,15,.,TRBD1,TRBV2,TGTGCCAGCAACCGGGACAGGGTTGGTAATTCACCCCTCCACTTT,CASNRDRVGNSPLHF
TRBJ2-7,16,few,.,TRBV7-3,TGTGCCAGCAGCCCCGTGCATTCCAAACACCTTTCCGAGCAGTACTTC,CASSPVHSKHLSEQYF
TRBJ1-3,16,.,.,TRBV10-3,TGTGCCCCCAGAGGACACCTCCTCTCCTCTGGAAACACCATATATTTT,CAPRGHLLSSGNTIYF
TRBJ2-1,16,.,.,TRBV5-1,TGCGCCAGCAGCTTGGTACAGGGAATAACCTACAATGAGCAGTTCTTC,CASSLVQGITYNEQFF
TRBJ2-4,13,.,.,TRBV29-1,TGCAGCGTTAGGGAGAGAGCCAAAAACATTCAGTACTTC,CSVRERAKNIQYF